This is a list of T cell receptor beta chains from one sample in a study of T cells after yellow fever vaccination. MiXCR, run by TCRdb on the 5' RACE reads, gives a single entry per CDR3 protein. Of about 200,000 distinct CDR3 sequences in the sample, approximately 3.3% were seen once. The specimen comprised CD4+ T cells sorted from PBMCs, sampled 10 days after the yellow fever booster vaccination. These receptors came from a young man who received the YFV17D yellow fever vaccine. Both conserved end residues are part of each CDR3. D genes are given only for firm matches. Size is stated for part of the rows, as once, few or many counts, or as a class when the clone is expanded.

V: TRBV20-1
D: TRBD2
size: few
J: TRBJ2-5
DNA: TGCAGTGCAGTCGGACTAGGAGGTTGGGAGACCCAGTACTTC
CDR3: CSAVGLGGWETQYF

V: TRBV5-1
D: TRBD1
size: .
J: TRBJ1-1
DNA: TGCGCCAGCAGCTGGGGACAGGGGTACACTGAAGCTTTCTTT
CDR3: CASSWGQGYTEAFF

V: TRBV5-1
D: TRBD1
size: .
J: TRBJ1-5
DNA: TGCGCCAGCAGGCGTACAGGGGGCCATCAGCCCCAGCATTTT
CDR3: CASRRTGGHQPQHF

V: TRBV2
D: .
size: many
J: TRBJ1-3
DNA: TGTGCCAGCAAGAGGGCGTGGGGAAACACCATATATTTT
CDR3: CASKRAWGNTIYF

V: TRBV7-2
D: .
size: many
J: TRBJ2-1
DNA: TGTGCCAGCAGCTTAGGCGTTGCCAATGAGCAGTTCTTC
CDR3: CASSLGVANEQFF

V: TRBV5-1
D: .
size: many
J: TRBJ2-2
DNA: TGCGCCAGCAGCTTGAGTGTCCCCGGGGAGCTGTTTTTT
CDR3: CASSLSVPGELFF

V: TRBV3-1
D: .
size: many
J: TRBJ2-7
DNA: TGTGCCAGCAGCCAAGCCCACGGGCAGTACTTC
CDR3: CASSQAHGQYF

V: TRBV4-1
D: .
size: .
J: TRBJ2-7
DNA: TGCGCCAGCAGCCAAGTCGTCCTCGCCTACGAGCAGTACTTC
CDR3: CASSQVVLAYEQYF

V: TRBV29-1
D: TRBD1
size: few
J: TRBJ2-1
DNA: TGCAGCGTCGAGCAGGGGGCGGGCAATGAGCAGTTCTTC
CDR3: CSVEQGAGNEQFF

V: TRBV15
D: TRBD1
size: many
J: TRBJ2-1
DNA: TGTGCCACCAGCAGAGGACAGGGGAGCTCCTACAATGAGCAGTTCTTC
CDR3: CATSRGQGSSYNEQFF

V: TRBV6-6
D: .
size: .
J: TRBJ1-1
DNA: TGTGCCAGCCCCTTAAGGAAGGGTTTAGGAGGCACTGAAGCTTTCTTT
CDR3: CASPLRKGLGGTEAFF

V: TRBV7-9
D: .
size: many
J: TRBJ2-1
DNA: TGTGCCAGCAGCTTGTCATGGCCTTACAATGAGCAGTTCTTC
CDR3: CASSLSWPYNEQFF

V: TRBV5-1
D: TRBD2
size: many
J: TRBJ2-5
DNA: TGCGCCAGCAGCTTTGGTGCGGGAGTGGAGACCCAGTACTTC
CDR3: CASSFGAGVETQYF

V: TRBV7-9
D: TRBD2
size: .
J: TRBJ2-7
DNA: TGTGCCAGCAGCCCCGGGGAGGGATCCTACGAGCAGTACTTC
CDR3: CASSPGEGSYEQYF

V: TRBV3-1
D: .
size: few
J: TRBJ1-2
DNA: TGTGCCAGCAGTCAAACGGGCGGCTACACCTTC
CDR3: CASSQTGGYTF

V: TRBV12-3/TRBV12-4
D: .
size: many
J: TRBJ2-5
DNA: TGTGCCAGCAGTTCCAGGGGCTACCAAGAGACCCAGTACTTC
CDR3: CASSSRGYQETQYF

V: TRBV9
D: TRBD2
size: many
J: TRBJ2-1
DNA: TGTGCCAGCAGCGTTAGCGGGGGGTACAATGAGCAGTTCTTC
CDR3: CASSVSGGYNEQFF

V: TRBV30
D: .
size: few
J: TRBJ1-5
DNA: TGTGCCTGGAGGGGAGGGGGTGCCGGCAATCAGCCCCAGCATTTT
CDR3: CAWRGGGAGNQPQHF

V: TRBV24-1
D: .
size: few
J: TRBJ2-1
DNA: TGTGCCACCAGTGATACTAGACAGAATCCTGAGCAGTTCTTC
CDR3: CATSDTRQNPEQFF

V: TRBV4-3
D: TRBD1
size: many
J: TRBJ2-3
DNA: TGCGCCAGCAGCCCGGGGACAGTTGGGAACTCAGATACGCAGTATTTT
CDR3: CASSPGTVGNSDTQYF

V: TRBV27
D: TRBD1
size: many
J: TRBJ2-7
DNA: TGTGCCAGCAGTCCTTACGGGACAGTTTTATCCTACGAGCAGTACTTC
CDR3: CASSPYGTVLSYEQYF

V: TRBV7-2
D: TRBD1
size: .
J: TRBJ1-2
DNA: TGTGCCAGCAGCTTAGTAGTGTCAGGGGGTGGCTACACCTTC
CDR3: CASSLVVSGGGYTF

V: TRBV7-6
D: TRBD1
size: few
J: TRBJ2-5
DNA: TGTGCCAGCAGCTTAGGACAGGGAAAGACCCAGTACTTC
CDR3: CASSLGQGKTQYF

V: TRBV9
D: .
size: few
J: TRBJ1-2
DNA: TGTGCCAGCAGCTCTTCCGACACTAACTATGGCTACACCTTC
CDR3: CASSSSDTNYGYTF

V: TRBV6-2/TRBV6-3
D: .
size: many
J: TRBJ2-3
DNA: TGTGCCAGCCGCCGTCCTGGCACAGATACGCAGTATTTT
CDR3: CASRRPGTDTQYF

V: TRBV10-3
D: .
size: many
J: TRBJ1-5
DNA: TGTGCCATCAGGCCGGGGGGTGGCGAGGGCAATCAGCCCCAGCATTTT
CDR3: CAIRPGGGEGNQPQHF

V: TRBV6-6
D: TRBD1
size: many
J: TRBJ2-5
DNA: TGTGCCAGCAGGAAAGGACAGGAGCGACAAGAGACCCAGTACTTC
CDR3: CASRKGQERQETQYF

V: TRBV4-2
D: TRBD2
size: many
J: TRBJ2-5
DNA: TGTGCCAGCAGCCAAACTAGCGGGGGGGTCCAAGAGACCCAGTACTTC
CDR3: CASSQTSGGVQETQYF

V: TRBV2
D: .
size: .
J: TRBJ1-5
DNA: TGTGCCAGCTCTACCTTTATGCGGCCCCAGCATTTT
CDR3: CASSTFMRPQHF

V: TRBV19
D: TRBD2
size: many
J: TRBJ2-4
DNA: TGTGCCAGTAGGGAAGTCGCGGGGGGCCCTGGGGGAGAAAACATTCAGTACTTC
CDR3: CASREVAGGPGGENIQYF

V: TRBV7-9
D: TRBD1
size: .
J: TRBJ2-1
DNA: TGTGCCAGCAGCTCCAGGGGGCATGAGCAGTTCTTC
CDR3: CASSSRGHEQFF

V: TRBV7-6
D: TRBD1
size: many
J: TRBJ2-5
DNA: TGTGCCAGCAGCTCATACTGGGACAGGTACCAAGAGACCCAGTACTTC
CDR3: CASSSYWDRYQETQYF

V: TRBV5-4
D: TRBD2
size: many
J: TRBJ2-5
DNA: TGTGCCAGCAGTCCTCTAGCGGGGGGTACTCAAGAGACCCAGTACTTC
CDR3: CASSPLAGGTQETQYF

V: TRBV6-5
D: .
size: few
J: TRBJ1-1
DNA: TGTGCCAGCAGTTACATAGCGACAGGCCGAGGGACTGAAGCTTTCTTT
CDR3: CASSYIATGRGTEAFF

V: TRBV5-1
D: .
size: few
J: TRBJ1-6
DNA: TGCGCCAGCAGCGGAAACAGGGTTGACTATAATTCACCCCTCCACTTT
CDR3: CASSGNRVDYNSPLHF

V: TRBV28
D: TRBD1
size: .
J: TRBJ1-6
DNA: TGTGCCAGCAGCATCCTCGGCACAGGGGGGTTTTCACCCCTCCACTTT
CDR3: CASSILGTGGFSPLHF

V: TRBV7-2
D: .
size: many
J: TRBJ2-7
DNA: TGTGCCAGCAGCCCGAAACGGACGGGGGAGGAGCAGTACTTC
CDR3: CASSPKRTGEEQYF

V: TRBV30
D: .
size: few
J: TRBJ1-4
DNA: TGTGCCTGGACTCGGGCAGGAGAGCTGTTTTTT
CDR3: CAWTRAGELFF

V: TRBV2
D: TRBD1
size: few
J: TRBJ2-2
DNA: TGTGCCAGCAGTGAAATGCCAGGGGGAACCGGGGAGCTGTTTTTT
CDR3: CASSEMPGGTGELFF

V: TRBV12-3/TRBV12-4
D: TRBD1
size: many
J: TRBJ1-1
DNA: TGTGCCAGCAGTGCGACAGGGACCACTGAAGCTTTCTTT
CDR3: CASSATGTTEAFF

V: TRBV6-2/TRBV6-3
D: .
size: .
J: TRBJ1-5
DNA: TGTGCCAGCAGTTCAGGGAATAGCAATCAGCCCCAGCATTTT
CDR3: CASSSGNSNQPQHF

V: TRBV10-3
D: .
size: few
J: TRBJ1-1
DNA: TGTGCCACTCAAACGGGGACACTACCGAACACTGAAGCTTTCTTT
CDR3: CATQTGTLPNTEAFF

V: TRBV20-1
D: .
size: .
J: TRBJ2-5
DNA: TGCAGTGCTCCTCAACTAGGAACCCCCCCAGAGACCCAGTACTTC
CDR3: CSAPQLGTPPETQYF

V: TRBV7-9
D: .
size: many
J: TRBJ1-3
DNA: TGTGCCAGCAGCTTAAACCAGGGAAACACCATATATTTT
CDR3: CASSLNQGNTIYF

V: TRBV7-9
D: TRBD2
size: few
J: TRBJ2-1
DNA: TGTGCCAGCAGCTTAAGTAGCGGGGGGTTAAAAAATGAGCAGTTCTTC
CDR3: CASSLSSGGLKNEQFF

V: TRBV6-1
D: .
size: many
J: TRBJ1-4
DNA: TGTGCCAGCAGTGAAAGGGGAGGGTCGACTAATGAAAAACTGTTTTTT
CDR3: CASSERGGSTNEKLFF

V: TRBV20-1
D: .
size: many
J: TRBJ1-6
DNA: TGCAGTGCTAGAGTGTCCAGCCTCAGTAATTCACCCCTCCACTTT
CDR3: CSARVSSLSNSPLHF

V: TRBV5-1
D: TRBD1
size: .
J: TRBJ1-4
DNA: TGCGCCAGCAGCTTCGGGACAGGGTCCTCATCTAATGAAAAACTGTTTTTT
CDR3: CASSFGTGSSSNEKLFF

V: TRBV7-3
D: .
size: many
J: TRBJ2-2
DNA: TGTGCCAGCAGCTCTTTCGACCGGGGAGAGCTGTTTTTT
CDR3: CASSSFDRGELFF

V: TRBV7-9
D: .
size: many
J: TRBJ1-3
DNA: TGTGCCAGCAGCTCTCCCGGAAACACCATATATTTT
CDR3: CASSSPGNTIYF

V: TRBV4-2
D: .
size: many
J: TRBJ1-1
DNA: TGTGCCAGCAGCCACGGATCAACGAACACTGAAGCTTTCTTT
CDR3: CASSHGSTNTEAFF

V: TRBV7-9
D: .
size: many
J: TRBJ2-5
DNA: TGTGCCAGCAGCTTTCGCAGCAGCCAAGAGACCCAGTACTTC
CDR3: CASSFRSSQETQYF